This TCR beta chain was found in a study of identical twins. This clonotype came up a few times. TCRdb reprocessed the 5' RACE reads via MiXCR and lists one record per CDR3 protein. The data show around 960,000 distinct CDR3 sequences, more than 9% seen once. This CDR3 spans 15 amino acids. CDR1 is SGHVS and CDR2 is FNYEAQ in the germline V gene. Trimming took 3 bases from V and 5 from J; bases not matched to a gene: 6. These sequences were also reported in another study, on yellow fever vaccine responses in identical twins.

This chain links TRBV7-6 with TRBJ2-5, with 10 positions matching TRBD1. The sample was PBMCs. This receptor was identified in a woman under 30 in good health. The chain's CDR3 is CASSFGQGVRETQYF. DNA for the CDR3: TGTGCCAGCAGCTTCGGACAGGGGGTCAGGGAGACCCAGTACTTC.